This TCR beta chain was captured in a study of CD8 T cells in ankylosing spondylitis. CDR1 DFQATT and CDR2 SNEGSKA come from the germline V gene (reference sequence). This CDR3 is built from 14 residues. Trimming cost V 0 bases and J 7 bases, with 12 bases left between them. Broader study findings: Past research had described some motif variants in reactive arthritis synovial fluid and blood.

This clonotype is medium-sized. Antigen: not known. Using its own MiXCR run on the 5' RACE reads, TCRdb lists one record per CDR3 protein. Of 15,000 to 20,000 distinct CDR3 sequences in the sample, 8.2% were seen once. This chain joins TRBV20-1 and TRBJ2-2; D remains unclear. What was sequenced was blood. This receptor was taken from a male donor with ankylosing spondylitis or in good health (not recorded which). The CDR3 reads CSAREQVTGGELFF. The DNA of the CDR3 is TGCAGTGCTAGAGAACAAGTAACTGGCGGGGAGCTGTTTTTT.